This T cell receptor (beta chain) was sequenced for a study of brain T cells in children with intractable seizures (dated by TCRdb to the early 2020s). For the study in its entirety: As a first screen for immune gene transcripts, resected brain tissue from just under 55 pediatric epilepsy surgery cases was run on a NanoString immunology panel. About 70% of the 12 selected surgery cases also had pre-surgery blood sequenced, which left four cases with brain tissue only.

This clone was seen only a few times. There is no known antigen for this receptor. Base qualities are not recorded, but no much larger clone differs from it by a single base. The immunoSEQ assay was applied to genomic DNA to generate the TCR beta chain sequences. The published analysis was carried out like this. CDR3 sequences that did not begin with the conserved framework cysteine at position 104 were removed by hand. To get clonality, the normalized Shannon's Diversity Index was subtracted from one, giving values from 0 (maximal diversity) to 1 (oligoclonal). Differences in the frequency of the same CDR3 between samples, such as brain versus blood, were assessed with chi-squared comparison-of-proportions tests. Public clonotypes were found through immuneACCESS searches, while the VDJdb browser was used to judge similarity to known antiviral clonotypes. What TCRdb holds here is the immuneACCESS table cut down to in-frame rearrangements. Part of the clones is not present; checked against another copy, under half of the missing clones reflect an unresolved V gene, and the others are unexplained. The V and J calls and clone size were taken over from that table, and D and trimming were inferred from the DNA. The sample table records about 340,000 clones; over 90% of these occur just once. Roughly 5.8% of the sample goes to the ten largest clones.

Interpreted using the paper, the time point label stands for: blood from clinic visit 5 months post-surgery; TSC patient then seizure free. The surgery cases with the highest brain T cell transcript signatures were chosen for TCR beta chain sequencing of brain tissue, and also of blood when blood was available. Before surgery, the patients had been given at least one anti-epileptic drug. The TCR-sequenced patients were children whose drug-resistant epilepsy was caused by tuberous sclerosis complex, focal cortical dysplasia, Rasmussen encephalitis or hemimegalencephaly. The Monarch genomic DNA purification kit was used to extract bulk genomic DNA from unsorted brain tissue and from whole blood. Taken from the germline V gene (reference sequence), the CDR1 and CDR2 loops are GTSNPN and SVGIG. V has 0 bases trimmed and J has 0 bases trimmed; junction bases matching no gene number 4. Inclusive of the bounding cysteine and phenylalanine, the CDR3 is 16 residues long. The read is trimmed to its CDR3 DNA, 48 bases read in frame from base 1.

What the work shows at the level of the full study, not this receptor alone: Because pre- and post-surgery blood were sequenced to different depths, clones absent from the pre-surgery sample may reflect undersampling. The patients' HCMV serostatus was not known, and viral specificity was inferred solely from CDR3 sequence similarity.

The rearrangement joined TRBV30 to TRBJ2-2, with 7 junctional bases fitting TRBD1. This TCR came from a boy younger than two with tuberous sclerosis and intractable seizures. The specimen comprised peripheral blood, sampled 5 to 6 months after surgery. The sequence in DNA is TGTGCCTGGAGTGTACAACAGGGGTCGAACACCGGGGAGCTGTTTTTT. Translated, this is CAWSVQQGSNTGELFF.